The T cell receptor beta chain under discussion was sequenced for a study of pediatric ulcerative colitis. The rectum was sampled with one to two pinch biopsies at colonoscopy. J gave up 8 bases and V 4 bases, and 11 bases lay outside the gene matches. Looked up from germline, CDR1 is MNHEY and CDR2 is SMNVEV (reference sequence). The CDR3 runs 16 residues. This was a survey-level run. Method: immunoSEQ multiplex PCR; TCRdb's copy keeps in-frame clones and lacks some. The profile shows 30,000 or so clones, roughly three quarters of them singletons. General observations from the study: Clonal expansions reduced rectal repertoire diversity in acute severe colitis. No controls had the two rectal clonotypes shared by ulcerative colitis patients. Compared with controls, ulcerative colitis showed greater blood-rectum clone sharing.

Notes on this clone: The antigen remains unidentified.

The chain recombines TRBV27 with TRBJ1-2; 12 bases line up with TRBD1. The sample taken for sequencing was gut tissue. The clonotype was recovered from a boy aged 10-17 years with mild ulcerative colitis. CDR3 in DNA: TGTGCCAGCAGTTCCCTAAATAGGGGACAGGGGGCAGGCTACACCTTC. It specifies CASSSLNRGQGAGYTF.